This T cell receptor (beta chain) was sequenced for a study of blood T cell repertoires in COVID-19. Study information: COVID-19 samples from acute and convalescent phases originated in the United States, Italy and Spain. T cells, B-cell-depleted T cells, or PBMCs provided the cDNA or gDNA that served as material.

This CDR3 has 14 residues. Deletions cut 4 bases from V and 2 bases from J, with 8 bases between. Per the germline V gene, CDR1 is SGHAT and CDR2 is FQNNGV. Authors' analysis steps: Estimation of nucleated cell counts was performed using reference gene primer amplification. Sequencing was performed with immunoSEQ multiplex PCR; in TCRdb, only in-frame clones are kept and a portion is missing. V, J and clone size reflect that table, while D and trimming were determined from the DNA. The sample has 110,000 or so clones, 65% to 80% seen once. The source is a man between 65 and 85 years old with acute or convalescent COVID-19. This chain uses TRBV11-2 with TRBJ2-2; TRBD1 might be the D (5 bases). The sequenced sample was peripheral blood. The CDR3 region has the DNA TGTGCCAGCAGCTCGACAGCAAACACCGGGGAGCTGTTTTTT. This gives the protein CASSSTANTGELFF.